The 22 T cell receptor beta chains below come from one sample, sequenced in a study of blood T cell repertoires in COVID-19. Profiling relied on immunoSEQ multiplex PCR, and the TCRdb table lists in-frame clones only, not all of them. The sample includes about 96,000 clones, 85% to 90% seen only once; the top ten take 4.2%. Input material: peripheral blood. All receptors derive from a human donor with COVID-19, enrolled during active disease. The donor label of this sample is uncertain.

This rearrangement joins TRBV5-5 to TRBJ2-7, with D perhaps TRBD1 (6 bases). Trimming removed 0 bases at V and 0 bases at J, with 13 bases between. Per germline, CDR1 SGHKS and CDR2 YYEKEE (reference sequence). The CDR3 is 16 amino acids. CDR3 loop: CASSLAVQDSSYEQYF. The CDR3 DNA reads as TGTGCCAGCAGCTTGGCAGTCCAGGACAGCTCCTACGAGCAGTACTTC.

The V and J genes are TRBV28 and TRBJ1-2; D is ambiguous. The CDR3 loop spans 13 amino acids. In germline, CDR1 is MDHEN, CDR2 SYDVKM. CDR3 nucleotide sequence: TGTGCAGCACAGCTACAGAGAGACTATGGCTACACCTTC. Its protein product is CAAQLQRDYGYTF.

CDR3 sequence (DNA): TGTGCCAGTAGTATCGGGGGACAGGGGGCCGCAAAACTGTTTTTT. Amino acid sequence: CASSIGGQGAAKLFF. The chain is built from TRBV19 and TRBJ1-4; 12 bases are a match to TRBD1. There are 15 residues in the CDR3. CDR1 and CDR2 from the germline V gene are LNHDA and SQIVND (reference sequence). V gave up 3 bases and J gave up 10 bases; unmatched junction bases: 6.

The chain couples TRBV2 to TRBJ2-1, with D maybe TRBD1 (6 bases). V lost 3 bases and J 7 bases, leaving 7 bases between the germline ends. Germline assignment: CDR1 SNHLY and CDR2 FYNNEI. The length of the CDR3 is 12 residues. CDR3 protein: CASSDRGNEQFF. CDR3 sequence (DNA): TGTGCCAGCAGTGATAGGGGGAATGAGCAGTTCTTC.

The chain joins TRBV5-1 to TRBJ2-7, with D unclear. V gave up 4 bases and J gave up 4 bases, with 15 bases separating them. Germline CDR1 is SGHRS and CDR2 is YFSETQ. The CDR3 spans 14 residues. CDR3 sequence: CASSGPSNLYEQYF. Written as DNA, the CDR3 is TGCGCCAGCAGCGGTCCCTCGAACCTATACGAGCAGTACTTC.

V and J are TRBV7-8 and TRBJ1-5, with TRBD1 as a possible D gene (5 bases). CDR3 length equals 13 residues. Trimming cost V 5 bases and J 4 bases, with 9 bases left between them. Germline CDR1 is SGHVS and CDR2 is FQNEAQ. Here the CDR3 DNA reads TGTGCCAGCAGCCAGACAGAGAATCAGCCCCAGCATTTT. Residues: CASSQTENQPQHF.

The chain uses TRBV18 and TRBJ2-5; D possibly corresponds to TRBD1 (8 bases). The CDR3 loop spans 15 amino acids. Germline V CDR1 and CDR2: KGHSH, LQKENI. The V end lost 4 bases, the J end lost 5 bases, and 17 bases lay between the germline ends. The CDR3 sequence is CASSRGQGGRETQYF. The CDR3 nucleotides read TGTGCCAGCTCACGTGGACAGGGAGGGAGGGAGACCCAGTACTTC. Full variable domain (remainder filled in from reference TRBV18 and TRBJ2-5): NAGVMQNPRHLVRRRGQEARLRCSPMKGHSHVYWYRQLPEEGLKFMVYLQKENIIDESGMPKERFSAEFPKEGPSILRIQQVVRGDSAAYFCASSRGQGGRETQYFGPGTRLLVL.

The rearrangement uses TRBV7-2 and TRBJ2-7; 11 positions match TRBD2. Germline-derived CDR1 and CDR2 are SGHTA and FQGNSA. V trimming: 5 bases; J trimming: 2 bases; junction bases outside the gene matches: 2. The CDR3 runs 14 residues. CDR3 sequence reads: CASSGTSGAYEQYF. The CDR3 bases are TGTGCCAGCAGCGGGACTAGCGGCGCCTACGAGCAGTACTTC. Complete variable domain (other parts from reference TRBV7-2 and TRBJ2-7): GAGVSQSPSNKVTEKGKDVELRCDPISGHTALYWYRQSLGQGLEFLIYFQGNSAPDKSGLPSDRFSAERTGGSVSTLTIQRTQQEDSAVYLCASSGTSGAYEQYFGPGTRLTVT.

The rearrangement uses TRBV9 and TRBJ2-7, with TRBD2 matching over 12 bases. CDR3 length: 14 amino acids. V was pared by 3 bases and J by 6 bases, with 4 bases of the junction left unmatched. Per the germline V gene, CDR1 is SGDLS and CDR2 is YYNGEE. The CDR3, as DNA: TGTGCCAGCAGCGCCGGACTAGCGGGATTCGAGCAGTACTTC. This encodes CASSAGLAGFEQYF.

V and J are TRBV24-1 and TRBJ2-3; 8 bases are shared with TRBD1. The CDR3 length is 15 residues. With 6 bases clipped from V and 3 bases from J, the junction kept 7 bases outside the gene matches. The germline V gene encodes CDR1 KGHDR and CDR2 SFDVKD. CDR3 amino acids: CATSQTGAWTDTQYF. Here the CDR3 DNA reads TGTGCCACCAGTCAGACAGGGGCGTGGACAGATACGCAGTATTTT.

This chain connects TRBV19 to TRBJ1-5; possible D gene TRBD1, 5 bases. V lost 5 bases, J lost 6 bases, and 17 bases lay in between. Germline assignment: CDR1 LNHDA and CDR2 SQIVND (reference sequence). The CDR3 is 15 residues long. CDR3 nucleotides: TGTGCCAGTAGTCGCGACATCTTAAGGGGTCAGCCCCAGCATTTT. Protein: CASSRDILRGQPQHF.

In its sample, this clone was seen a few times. CDR3 loop: CASSNPGQDYGYTF. In DNA, the CDR3 is TGTGCCAGCAGCAACCCGGGACAGGACTATGGCTACACCTTC. V usage is TRBV6-5 and J usage is TRBJ1-2; 8 positions agree with TRBD1. The CDR3 extends over 14 amino acids. V was clipped by 6 bases and J by 3 bases; unmatched bases: 6. The germline V gene has CDR1 MNHEY and CDR2 SVGAGI.

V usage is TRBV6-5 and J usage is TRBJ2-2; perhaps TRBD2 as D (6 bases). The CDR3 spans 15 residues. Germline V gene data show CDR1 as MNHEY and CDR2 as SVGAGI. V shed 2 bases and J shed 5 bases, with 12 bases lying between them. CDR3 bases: TGTGCCAGCAGTTACGGGGACTCGGAGACCGGGGAGCTGTTTTTT. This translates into CASSYGDSETGELFF.

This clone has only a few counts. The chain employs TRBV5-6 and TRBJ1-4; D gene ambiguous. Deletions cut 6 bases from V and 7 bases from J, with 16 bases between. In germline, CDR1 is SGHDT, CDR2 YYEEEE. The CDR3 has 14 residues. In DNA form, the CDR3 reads TGTGCCAGCACCCTGGAAGACTCCCTTGAAAAACTGTTTTTT. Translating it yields CASTLEDSLEKLFF.

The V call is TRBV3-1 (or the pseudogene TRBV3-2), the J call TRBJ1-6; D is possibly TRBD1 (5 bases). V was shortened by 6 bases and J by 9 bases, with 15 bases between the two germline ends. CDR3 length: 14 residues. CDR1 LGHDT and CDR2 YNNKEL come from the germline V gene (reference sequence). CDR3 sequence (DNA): TGTGCCAGCAGACCCCCGGGGGAATTTTCACCCCTCCACTTT. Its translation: CASRPPGEFSPLHF.

The CDR3 region has the DNA TGTGCCAGCTCACCACCCCCTGGAGGTTGGACTGAAGCTTTCTTT. It translates to CASSPPPGGWTEAFF. The chain uses TRBV18 and TRBJ1-1; the D is unclear. Germline CDR1 is KGHSH and CDR2 is LQKENI. The CDR3 has 15 amino acids. V was pared by 0 bases and J by 5 bases, with 13 bases between.

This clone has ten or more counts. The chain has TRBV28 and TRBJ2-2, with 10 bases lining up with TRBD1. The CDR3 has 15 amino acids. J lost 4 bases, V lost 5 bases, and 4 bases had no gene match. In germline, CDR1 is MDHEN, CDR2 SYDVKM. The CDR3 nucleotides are TGTGCCAGCAGTCCCGGGACAGGGGCCACCGGGGAGCTGTTTTTT. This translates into CASSPGTGATGELFF. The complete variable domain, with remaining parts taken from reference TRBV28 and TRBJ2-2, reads DVKVTQSSRYLVKRTGEKVFLECVQDMDHENMFWYRQDPGLGLRLIYFSYDVKMKEKGDIPEGYSVSREKKERFSLILESASTNQTSMYLCASSPGTGATGELFFGEGSRLTVL.

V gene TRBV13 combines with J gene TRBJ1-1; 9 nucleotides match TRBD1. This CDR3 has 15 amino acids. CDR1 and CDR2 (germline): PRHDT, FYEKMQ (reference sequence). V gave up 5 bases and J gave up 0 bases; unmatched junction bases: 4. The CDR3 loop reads CASSEGQGMNTEAFF. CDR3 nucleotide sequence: TGTGCCAGCAGCGAGGGACAGGGCATGAACACTGAAGCTTTCTTT.

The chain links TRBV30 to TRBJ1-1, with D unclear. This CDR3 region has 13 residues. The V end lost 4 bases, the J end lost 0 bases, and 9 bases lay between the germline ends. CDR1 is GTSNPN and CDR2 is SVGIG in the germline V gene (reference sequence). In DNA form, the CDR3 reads TGTGCCTGGATCCGCAGATTGAACACTGAAGCTTTCTTT. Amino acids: CAWIRRLNTEAFF.

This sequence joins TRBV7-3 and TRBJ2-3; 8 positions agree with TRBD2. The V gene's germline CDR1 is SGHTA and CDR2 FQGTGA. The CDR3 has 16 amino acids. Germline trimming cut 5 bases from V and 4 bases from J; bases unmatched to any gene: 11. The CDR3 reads CASSQEAGAGPDTQYF. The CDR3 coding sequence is TGTGCCAGCAGCCAAGAAGCGGGGGCGGGCCCAGATACGCAGTATTTT.

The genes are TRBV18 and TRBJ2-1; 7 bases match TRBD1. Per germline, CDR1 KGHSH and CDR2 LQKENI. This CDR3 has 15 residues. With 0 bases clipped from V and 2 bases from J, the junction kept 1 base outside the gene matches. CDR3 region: CASSPPGTAYNEQFF. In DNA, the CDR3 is TGTGCCAGCTCACCACCAGGGACAGCCTACAATGAGCAGTTCTTC.

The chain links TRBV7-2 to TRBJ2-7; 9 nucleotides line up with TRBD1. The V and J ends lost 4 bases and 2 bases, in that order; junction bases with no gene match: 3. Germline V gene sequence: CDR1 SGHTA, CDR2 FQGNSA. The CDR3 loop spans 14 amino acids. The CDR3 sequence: CASSSGQGPYEQYF. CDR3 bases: TGTGCCAGCAGCTCGGGACAGGGACCCTACGAGCAGTACTTC.